A selection of T cell receptor beta chains follows, all from one sample in a study of cytomegalovirus exposure and HLA in healthy donors. The protocol was immunoSEQ multiplex PCR, while the TCRdb copy is restricted to in-frame clones and leaves out a portion. The sample records 120,000 or so clones, more than 70% being singletons. Material for sequencing was PBMCs. The receptors were sampled from a man under 40 in good health and CMV-seronegative. The CDR3 runs from the conserved cysteine through the conserved F or W. Each record gives: CDR3 length, clone size, D gene, J gene, V gene, CDR3 DNA, CDR3 protein. The D gene is left open where the match is weak. The size entry is marked missing in some rows and otherwise reads once, few, many or a size class.

15,.,.,TRBJ2-7,TRBV7-8,TGTGCCAGCAGCGTAGGCCATTCGAGCTCCTACGAGCAGTACTTC,CASSVGHSSSYEQYF
13,few,.,TRBJ1-1,TRBV2,TGTGCCAGCAGTGAAGGATCCGGTACTGAAGCTTTCTTT,CASSEGSGTEAFF
13,.,.,TRBJ1-1,TRBV7-6,TGTGCCAGCAGCTTGGCGGTGGGTACTGAAGCTTTCTTT,CASSLAVGTEAFF
16,.,TRBD2,TRBJ2-3,TRBV5-6,TGTGCCAGCAGCCCTAATAGCGGGGCTAGCACAGATACGCAGTATTTT,CASSPNSGASTDTQYF
17,.,TRBD1,TRBJ1-1,TRBV18,TGTGCCAGCTCACCGGGCGCAGGGGGCGGTCGAGTCACTGAAGCTTTCTTT,CASSPGAGGGRVTEAFF
16,few,TRBD2,TRBJ2-2,TRBV18,TGTGCCAGCTCACCACCAGGTAGCGGGGACACGAGGGAGCTGTTTTTT,CASSPPGSGDTRELFF
18,.,.,TRBJ2-3,TRBV4-3,TGCGCCAGCAGCCAAGGAGGGCTCTCCTTGGTGGGCACAGATACGCAGTATTTT,CASSQGGLSLVGTDTQYF
17,.,TRBD2,TRBJ2-3,TRBV4-1,TGCGCCAGCAGCCAGAGAAGCGGGGGGGCTAGCACAGATACGCAGTATTTT,CASSQRSGGASTDTQYF
17,few,TRBD1,TRBJ1-2,TRBV9,TGTGCCAGCAGCGTAGACAGGGGGCAGGAGATTAACTATGGCTACACCTTC,CASSVDRGQEINYGYTF
17,once,TRBD1,TRBJ1-4,TRBV7-2,TGTGCCAGCAGCTTAGTAGGGACAGGTGCAACTAATGAAAAACTGTTTTTT,CASSLVGTGATNEKLFF
14,.,.,TRBJ1-1,TRBV11-1,TGTGCCAGCAGCTTAGGCAGGTCCTACACTGAAGCTTTCTTT,CASSLGRSYTEAFF
15,.,.,TRBJ2-7,TRBV18,TGTGCCAGCTCACTCACTAGTGATCCCTCCTACGAGCAGTACTTC,CASSLTSDPSYEQYF
15,once,.,TRBJ1-3,TRBV4-3,TGCGCCAGCAGCCAAGGAACAGGCTCTGGAAACACCATATATTTT,CASSQGTGSGNTIYF
15,.,TRBD1,TRBJ1-4,TRBV6-1,TGTGCCAGCAGTGAGCTCGGGGGACAGAATGAAAAACTGTTTTTT,CASSELGGQNEKLFF
12,.,TRBD1,TRBJ1-2,TRBV19,TGTGCCAGTACTACAGGGGACTATGGCTACACCTTC,CASTTGDYGYTF
17,.,.,TRBJ2-2,TRBV4-3,TGCGCCAGCAGATCTACCCCGGACGGGGAGAACACCGGGGAGCTGTTTTTT,CASRSTPDGENTGELFF
20,.,.,TRBJ2-1,TRBV4-1,TGCGCCAGCAGCCAAGAAAAGACGTCTGTCGGGTTTGCGTATCGTAATGAGCAGTTCTTC,CASSQEKTSVGFAYRNEQFF
15,few,.,TRBJ2-3,TRBV2,TGTGCCAGCAATGCGGGGACCTTAAGCACAGATACGCAGTATTTT,CASNAGTLSTDTQYF
13,few,.,TRBJ2-7,TRBV5-1,TGCGCCAGCAGCTTGAGTCCAGGGAACGAGCAGTACTTC,CASSLSPGNEQYF
14,.,.,TRBJ2-7,TRBV19,TGTGCCAGTAGTATAGTGGTCAGCGACTACGAGCAGTACTTC,CASSIVVSDYEQYF
19,few,.,TRBJ2-3,TRBV5-4,TGTGCCAGCAGCCTCTTTCGGCGCGGCACCCTTTCTCACACAGATACGCAGTATTTT,CASSLFRRGTLSHTDTQYF
15,.,TRBD1,TRBJ2-5,TRBV7-9,TGTGCCAGCAGCTTAGCCGGGGACAGGGAAGAGACCCAGTACTTC,CASSLAGDREETQYF
14,.,.,TRBJ1-5,TRBV6-5,TGTGCCACCATGGGGAGGGCTCCTAATCAGCCCCAGCATTTT,CATMGRAPNQPQHF
17,.,TRBD1,TRBJ2-3,TRBV5-1,TGCGCCAGCAGCCGAACAACAGGGGTGATGACCACAGATACGCAGTATTTT,CASSRTTGVMTTDTQYF